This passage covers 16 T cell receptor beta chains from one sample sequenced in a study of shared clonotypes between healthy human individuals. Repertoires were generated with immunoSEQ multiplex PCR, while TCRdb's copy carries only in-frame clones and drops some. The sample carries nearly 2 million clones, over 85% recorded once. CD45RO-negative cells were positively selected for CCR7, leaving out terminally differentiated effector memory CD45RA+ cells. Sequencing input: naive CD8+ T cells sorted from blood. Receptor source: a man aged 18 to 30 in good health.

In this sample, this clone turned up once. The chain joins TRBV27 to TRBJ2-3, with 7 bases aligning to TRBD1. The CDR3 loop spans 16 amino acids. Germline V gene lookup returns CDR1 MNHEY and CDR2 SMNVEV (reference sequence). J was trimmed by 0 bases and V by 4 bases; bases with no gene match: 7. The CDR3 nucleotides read TGTGCCAGCAGTTCCCGGACAGGAGCTAGCACAGATACGCAGTATTTT. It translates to CASSSRTGASTDTQYF.

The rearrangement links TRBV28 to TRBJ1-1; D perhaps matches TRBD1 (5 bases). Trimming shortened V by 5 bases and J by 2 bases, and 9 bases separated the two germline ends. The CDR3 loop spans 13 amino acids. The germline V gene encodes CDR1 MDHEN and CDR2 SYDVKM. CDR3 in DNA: TGTGCCAGCAGTCCCAGGGAAAACACTGAAGCTTTCTTT. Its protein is CASSPRENTEAFF.

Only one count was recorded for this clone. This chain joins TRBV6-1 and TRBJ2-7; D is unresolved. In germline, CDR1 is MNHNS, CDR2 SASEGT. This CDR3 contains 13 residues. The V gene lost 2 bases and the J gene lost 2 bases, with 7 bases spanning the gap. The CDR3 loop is CASSERSTYEQYF. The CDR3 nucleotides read TGTGCCAGCAGTGAACGTAGTACCTACGAGCAGTACTTC.

The CDR3 sequence is CASSLSGLGSYETYNEQFF. DNA for the CDR3: TGTGCCAGCAGCTTGAGTGGACTAGGCTCCTACGAGACCTACAATGAGCAGTTCTTC. The chain uses TRBV5-4 and TRBJ2-1, with 7 bases matching TRBD2. CDR3 length: 19 amino acids. V gave up 1 base and J gave up 2 bases; unmatched junction bases: 15. Germline V CDR1 and CDR2: SGHNT, YYREEE (reference sequence).

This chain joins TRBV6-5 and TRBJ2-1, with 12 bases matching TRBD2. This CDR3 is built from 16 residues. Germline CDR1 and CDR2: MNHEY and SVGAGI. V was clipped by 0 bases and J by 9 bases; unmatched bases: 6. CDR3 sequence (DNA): TGTGCCAGCAGTTACTCGGCTAGCGGGAGGGCCCGTGAGCAGTTCTTC. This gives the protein CASSYSASGRAREQFF.

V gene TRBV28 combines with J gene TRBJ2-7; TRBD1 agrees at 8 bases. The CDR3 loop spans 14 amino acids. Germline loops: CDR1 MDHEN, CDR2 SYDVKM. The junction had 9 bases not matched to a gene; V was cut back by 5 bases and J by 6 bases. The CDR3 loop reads CASSVGETGVEQYF. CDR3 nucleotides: TGTGCCAGCAGTGTAGGTGAGACAGGGGTCGAGCAGTACTTC.

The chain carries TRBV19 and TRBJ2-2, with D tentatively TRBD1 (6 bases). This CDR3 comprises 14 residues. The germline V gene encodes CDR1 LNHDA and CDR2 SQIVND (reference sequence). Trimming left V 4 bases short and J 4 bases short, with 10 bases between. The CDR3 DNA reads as TGTGCCAGTAGTAGAGGGGGAATCACCGGGGAGCTGTTTTTT. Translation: CASSRGGITGELFF.

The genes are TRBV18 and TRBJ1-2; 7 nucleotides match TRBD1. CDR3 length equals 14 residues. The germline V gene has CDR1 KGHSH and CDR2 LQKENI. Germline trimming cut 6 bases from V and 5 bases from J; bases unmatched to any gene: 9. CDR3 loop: CASSSPGQLYGYTF. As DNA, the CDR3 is TGTGCCAGCTCGTCGCCGGGACAGCTATATGGCTACACCTTC.

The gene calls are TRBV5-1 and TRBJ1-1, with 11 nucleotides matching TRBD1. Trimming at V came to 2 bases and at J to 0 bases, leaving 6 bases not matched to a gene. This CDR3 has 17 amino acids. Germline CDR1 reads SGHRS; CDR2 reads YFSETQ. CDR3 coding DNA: TGCGCCAGCAGCTTTGGGACAGGGGGAACCTTGAACACTGAAGCTTTCTTT. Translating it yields CASSFGTGGTLNTEAFF.

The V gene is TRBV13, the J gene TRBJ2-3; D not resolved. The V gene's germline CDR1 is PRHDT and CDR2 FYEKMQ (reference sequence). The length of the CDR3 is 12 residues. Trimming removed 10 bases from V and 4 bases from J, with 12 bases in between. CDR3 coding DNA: TGTGCCAACCTCGATGCCGCAGATACGCAGTATTTT. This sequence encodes CANLDAADTQYF.

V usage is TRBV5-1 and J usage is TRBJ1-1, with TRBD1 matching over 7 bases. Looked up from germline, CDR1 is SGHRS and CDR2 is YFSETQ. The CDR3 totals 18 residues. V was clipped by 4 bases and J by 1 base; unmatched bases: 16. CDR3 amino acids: CASSPGADRYGENTEAFF. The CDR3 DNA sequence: TGCGCCAGCAGCCCGGGGGCGGACAGGTATGGGGAGAACACTGAAGCTTTCTTT.

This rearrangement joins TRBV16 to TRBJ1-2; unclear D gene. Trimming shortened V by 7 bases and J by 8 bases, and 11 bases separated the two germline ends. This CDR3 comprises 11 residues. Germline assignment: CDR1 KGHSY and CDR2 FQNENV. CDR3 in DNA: TGTGCCAGCACTAAAACTGGGGGCTACACCTTC. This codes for CASTKTGGYTF. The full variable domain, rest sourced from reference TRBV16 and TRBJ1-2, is GEEVAQTPKHLVRGEGQKAKLYCAPIKGHSYVFWYQQVLKNEFKFLISFQNENVFDETGMPKERFSAKCLPNSPCSLEIQATKLEDSAVYFCASTKTGGYTFGSGTRLTVV.

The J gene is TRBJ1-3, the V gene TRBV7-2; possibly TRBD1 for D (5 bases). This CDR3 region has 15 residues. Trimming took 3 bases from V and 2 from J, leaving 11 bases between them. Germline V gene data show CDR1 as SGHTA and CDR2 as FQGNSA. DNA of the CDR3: TGTGCCAGCAGCTTGACACAGGCAACTGGAAACACCATATATTTT. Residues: CASSLTQATGNTIYF. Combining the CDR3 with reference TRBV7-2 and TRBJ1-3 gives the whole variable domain GAGVSQSPSNKVTEKGKDVELRCDPISGHTALYWYRQSLGQGLEFLIYFQGNSAPDKSGLPSDRFSAERTGGSVSTLTIQRTQQEDSAVYLCASSLTQATGNTIYFGEGSWLTVV.

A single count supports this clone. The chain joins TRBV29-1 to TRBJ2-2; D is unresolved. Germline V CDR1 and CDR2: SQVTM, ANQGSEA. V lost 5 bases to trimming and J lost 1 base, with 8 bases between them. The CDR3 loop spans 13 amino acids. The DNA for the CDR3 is TGCAGCGTTCGCCGGCTGAACACCGGGGAGCTGTTTTTT. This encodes CSVRRLNTGELFF.

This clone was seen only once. CDR3 nucleotide sequence: TGCAGCGTTGAATTCCCTAGCGGAGGCTCCTACGAGCAGTACTTC. Translated, it gives CSVEFPSGGSYEQYF. V is TRBV29-1 and J is TRBJ2-7, with 7 bases lining up with TRBD2. This CDR3 spans 15 amino acids. Trimming at V came to 2 bases and at J to 0 bases, leaving 7 bases not matched to a gene. Germline CDR1 and CDR2: SQVTM and ANQGSEA.

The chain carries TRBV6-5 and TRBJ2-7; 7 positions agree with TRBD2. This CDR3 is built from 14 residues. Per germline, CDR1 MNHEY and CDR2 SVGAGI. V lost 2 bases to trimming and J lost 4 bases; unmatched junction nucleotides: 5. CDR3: CASSYAGEGYEQYF. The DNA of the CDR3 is TGTGCCAGCAGTTACGCGGGAGAGGGATACGAGCAGTACTTC.